The next 5 T cell receptor beta chains were all read from a single sample in a study of blood T cells in healthy people across ages. A second PCR, run for about 7 to 11 cycles, used a sample-barcoded 5' primer plus a J-beta primer mix. TCRdb reprocessed the 5' RACE reads via MiXCR and lists one record per CDR3 protein. The table includes about 780,000 distinct CDR3 sequences, about 42% detected once. Sequenced sample: blood. These receptors were obtained from an elderly man in good health.

The V gene is TRBV12-3 or TRBV12-4, the J gene TRBJ2-7, with TRBD2 identical over 11 bases. The junction had 5 bases not matched to a gene; V was cut back by 3 bases and J by 4 bases. The CDR3 has 15 residues. The CDR3 bases are TGTGCCAGCAGTTTCGGTAGCGGGGGGGGATACGAGCAGTACTTC. It yields the protein CASSFGSGGGYEQYF.

The chain recombines TRBV20-1 with TRBJ1-2; D is uncertain. The CDR3 runs 13 residues. Germline V gene data show CDR1 as DFQATT and CDR2 as SNEGSKA (reference sequence). V was cut by 0 bases and J by 0 bases, with 5 bases left in between. CDR3 bases: TGCAGTGCTAGAGAGACATCTAACTATGGCTACACCTTC. It codes for CSARETSNYGYTF.

This chain links TRBV4-3 with TRBJ1-2; no reliable D call. The CDR3 is made up of 15 amino acids. Germline loops: CDR1 LGHNA, CDR2 YSLEER. V was shortened by 0 bases and J by 2 bases, with 10 bases between the two germline ends. The CDR3 is CASSQDPKENYGYTF. CDR3 in DNA: TGCGCCAGCAGCCAAGATCCCAAGGAGAACTATGGCTACACCTTC.

This chain uses TRBV27 with TRBJ1-4; D may be TRBD1 (5 bases). V was trimmed by 4 bases and J by 3 bases, leaving 18 bases between them. Germline values: CDR1 MNHEY, CDR2 SMNVEV (reference sequence). CDR3 length equals 17 residues. The CDR3: CASSSPGAGLSNEKLFF. The CDR3 coding sequence is TGTGCCAGCAGTTCCCCCGGGGCAGGGCTTTCTAATGAAAAACTGTTTTTT.

The sample holds a few counts of this clonotype. The chain couples TRBV12-3 or TRBV12-4 to TRBJ2-1; unclear D gene. V was trimmed by 3 bases and J by 10 bases, leaving 7 bases between them. This CDR3 spans 11 amino acids. As DNA, the CDR3 is TGTGCCAGCAGTTTGCTGAGCGAGCAGTTCTTC. Translating it yields CASSLLSEQFF.